This T cell receptor (beta chain) was sequenced in a study of TIL therapy for anti-PD-1-resistant metastatic lung cancer. Study details: Tumors carried a median roughly 1.5 non-synonymous mutations per megabase.

V dropped 3 bases and J dropped 0 bases, with 9 bases sitting between them. The CDR3 consists of 15 residues. CDR1 and CDR2 from the germline V gene are SNHLY and FYNNEI. Sample time point: pre-treatment sample, taken before nivolumab and TIL therapy. Enrollment ran from October 2017 to early 2020. The libraries were made with immunoSEQ v3. The repertoire was sequenced with immunoSEQ multiplex PCR; TCRdb's copy has only in-frame clones and lacks some. Of approximately 18,000 clones listed, 83% were seen once; the top ten hold approximately 2%. This clonotype originated in a person aged 25 to 79 with non-small cell lung cancer. The chain links TRBV2 to TRBJ1-3; D not resolved. The sequences come from blood, collected at baseline. CDR3 bases: TGTGCCAGCAGTGACCCAGGCTTCTCTGGAAACACCATATATTTT. It translates to CASSDPGFSGNTIYF.